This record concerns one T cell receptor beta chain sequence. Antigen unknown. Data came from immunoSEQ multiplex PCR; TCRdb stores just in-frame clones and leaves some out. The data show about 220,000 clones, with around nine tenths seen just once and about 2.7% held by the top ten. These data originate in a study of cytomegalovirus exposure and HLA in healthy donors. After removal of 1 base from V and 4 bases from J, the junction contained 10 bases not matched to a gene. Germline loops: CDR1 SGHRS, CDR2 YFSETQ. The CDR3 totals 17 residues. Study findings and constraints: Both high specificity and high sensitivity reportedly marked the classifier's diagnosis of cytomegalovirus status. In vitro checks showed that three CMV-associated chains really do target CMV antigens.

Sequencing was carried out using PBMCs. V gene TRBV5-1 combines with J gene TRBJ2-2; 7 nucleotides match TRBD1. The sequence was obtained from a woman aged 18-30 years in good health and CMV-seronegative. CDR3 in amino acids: CASSLQGVIQGTGELFF. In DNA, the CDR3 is TGCGCCAGCAGCTTGCAGGGGGTGATCCAGGGCACCGGGGAGCTGTTTTTT.